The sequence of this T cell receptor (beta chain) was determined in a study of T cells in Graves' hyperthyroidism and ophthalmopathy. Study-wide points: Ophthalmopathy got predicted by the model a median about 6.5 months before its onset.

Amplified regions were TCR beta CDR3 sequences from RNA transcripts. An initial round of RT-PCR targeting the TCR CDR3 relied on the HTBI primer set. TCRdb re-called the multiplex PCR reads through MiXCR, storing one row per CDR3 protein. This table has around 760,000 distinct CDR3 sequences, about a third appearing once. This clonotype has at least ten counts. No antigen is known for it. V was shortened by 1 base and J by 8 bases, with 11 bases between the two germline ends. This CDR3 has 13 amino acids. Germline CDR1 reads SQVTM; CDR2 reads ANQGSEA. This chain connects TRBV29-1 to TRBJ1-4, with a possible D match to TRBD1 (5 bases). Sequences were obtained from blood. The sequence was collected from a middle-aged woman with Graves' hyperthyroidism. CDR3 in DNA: TGCAGCGTTGAAGTTCCGGACACCGAAAAACTGTTTTTT. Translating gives CSVEVPDTEKLFF.